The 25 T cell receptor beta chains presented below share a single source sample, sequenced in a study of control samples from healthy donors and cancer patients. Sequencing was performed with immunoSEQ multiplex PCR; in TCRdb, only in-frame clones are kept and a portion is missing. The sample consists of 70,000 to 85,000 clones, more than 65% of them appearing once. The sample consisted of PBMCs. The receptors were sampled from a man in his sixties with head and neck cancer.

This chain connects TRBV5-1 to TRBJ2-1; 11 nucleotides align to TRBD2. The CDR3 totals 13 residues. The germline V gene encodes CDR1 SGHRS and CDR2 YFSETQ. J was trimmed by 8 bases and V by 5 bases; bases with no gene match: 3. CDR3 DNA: TGCGCCAGCAGACTAGCGGGAGTATATGAGCAGTTCTTC. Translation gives CASRLAGVYEQFF.

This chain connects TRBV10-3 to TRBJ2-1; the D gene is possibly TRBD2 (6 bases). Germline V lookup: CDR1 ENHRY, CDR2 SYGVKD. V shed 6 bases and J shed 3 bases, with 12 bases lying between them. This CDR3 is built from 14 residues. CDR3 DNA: TGTGCCATCAGCGTAAGCGGGTTCTACAATGAGCAGTTCTTC. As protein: CAISVSGFYNEQFF.

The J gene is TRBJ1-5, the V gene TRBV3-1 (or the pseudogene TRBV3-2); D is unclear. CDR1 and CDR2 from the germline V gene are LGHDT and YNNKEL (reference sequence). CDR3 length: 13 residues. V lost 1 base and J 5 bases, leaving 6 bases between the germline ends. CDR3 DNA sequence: TGTGCCAGCAGCCAAGGTGTAGATCAGCCCCAGCATTTT. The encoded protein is CASSQGVDQPQHF.

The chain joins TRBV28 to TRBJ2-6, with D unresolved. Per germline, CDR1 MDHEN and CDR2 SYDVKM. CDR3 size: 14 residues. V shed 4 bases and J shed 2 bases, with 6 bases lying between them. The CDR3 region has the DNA TGTGCCAGCAGTTCGTATGCTGGGGCCAACGTCCTGACTTTC. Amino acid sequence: CASSSYAGANVLTF.

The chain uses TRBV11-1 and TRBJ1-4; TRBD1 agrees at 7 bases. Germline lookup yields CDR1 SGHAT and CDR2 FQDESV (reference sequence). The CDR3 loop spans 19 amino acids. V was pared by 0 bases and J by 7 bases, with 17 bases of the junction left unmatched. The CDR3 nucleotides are TGTGCCAGCAGCTTAGCCCCGACCGGGACAGCCCGGTGGGGTGAAAAACTGTTTTTT. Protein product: CASSLAPTGTARWGEKLFF.

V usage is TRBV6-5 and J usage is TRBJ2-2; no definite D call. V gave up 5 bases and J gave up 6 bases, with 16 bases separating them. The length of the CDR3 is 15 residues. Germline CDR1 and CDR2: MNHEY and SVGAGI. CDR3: CASSHGRAWAGELFF. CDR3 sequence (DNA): TGTGCCAGCAGTCACGGACGGGCTTGGGCCGGGGAGCTGTTTTTT.

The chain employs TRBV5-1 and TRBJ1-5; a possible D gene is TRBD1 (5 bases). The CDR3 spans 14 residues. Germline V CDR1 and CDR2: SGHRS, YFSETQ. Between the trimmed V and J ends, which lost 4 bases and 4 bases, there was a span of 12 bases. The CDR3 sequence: CASSPTGTNQPQHF. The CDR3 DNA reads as TGCGCCAGCAGCCCAACAGGAACTAATCAGCCCCAGCATTTT.

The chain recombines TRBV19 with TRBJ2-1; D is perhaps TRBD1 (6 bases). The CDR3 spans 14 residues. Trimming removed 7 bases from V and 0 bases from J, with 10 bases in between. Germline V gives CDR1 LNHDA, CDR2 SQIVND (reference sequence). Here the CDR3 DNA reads TGTGCCAGTACCCCAGGGGTCTCCTACAATGAGCAGTTCTTC. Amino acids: CASTPGVSYNEQFF.

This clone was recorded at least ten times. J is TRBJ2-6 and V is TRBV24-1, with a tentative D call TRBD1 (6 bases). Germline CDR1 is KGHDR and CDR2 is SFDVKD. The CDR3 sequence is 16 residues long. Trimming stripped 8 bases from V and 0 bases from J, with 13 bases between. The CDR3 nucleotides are TGTGCCACCACCCCCACAGGGCCCTCTGGGGCCAACGTCCTGACTTTC. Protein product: CATTPTGPSGANVLTF.

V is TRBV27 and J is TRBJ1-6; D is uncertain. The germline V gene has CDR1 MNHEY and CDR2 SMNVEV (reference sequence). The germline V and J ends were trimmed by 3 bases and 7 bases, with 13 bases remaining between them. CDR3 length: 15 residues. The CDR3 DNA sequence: TGTGCCAGCAGTTTGTGGTCTGGGAGGAATTCACCCCTCCACTTT. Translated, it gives CASSLWSGRNSPLHF.

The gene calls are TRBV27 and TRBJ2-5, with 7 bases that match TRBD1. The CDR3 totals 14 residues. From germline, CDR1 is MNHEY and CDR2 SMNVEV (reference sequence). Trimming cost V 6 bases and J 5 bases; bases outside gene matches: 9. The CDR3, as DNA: TGTGCCAGCAGCTCCCGACAGGGATGGGAGACCCAGTACTTC. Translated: CASSSRQGWETQYF.

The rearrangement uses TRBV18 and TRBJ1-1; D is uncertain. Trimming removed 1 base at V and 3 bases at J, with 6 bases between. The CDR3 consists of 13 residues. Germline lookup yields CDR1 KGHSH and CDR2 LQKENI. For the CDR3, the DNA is TGTGCCAGCTCACCACAAACAGACACTGAAGCTTTCTTT. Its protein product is CASSPQTDTEAFF.

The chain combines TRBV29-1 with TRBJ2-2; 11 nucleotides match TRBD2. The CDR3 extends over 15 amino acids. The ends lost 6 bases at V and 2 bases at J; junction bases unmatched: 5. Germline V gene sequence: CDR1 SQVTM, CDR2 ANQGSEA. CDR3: CSVWGLADNTGELFF. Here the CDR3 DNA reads TGCAGCGTCTGGGGACTAGCGGATAACACCGGGGAGCTGTTTTTT.

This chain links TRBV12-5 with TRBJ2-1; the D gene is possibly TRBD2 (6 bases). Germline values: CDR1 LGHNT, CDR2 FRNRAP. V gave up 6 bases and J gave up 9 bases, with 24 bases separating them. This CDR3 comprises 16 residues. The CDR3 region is CASGLPPGLSWGEQFF. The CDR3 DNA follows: TGTGCTAGTGGATTGCCCCCGGGACTTTCTTGGGGTGAGCAGTTCTTC.

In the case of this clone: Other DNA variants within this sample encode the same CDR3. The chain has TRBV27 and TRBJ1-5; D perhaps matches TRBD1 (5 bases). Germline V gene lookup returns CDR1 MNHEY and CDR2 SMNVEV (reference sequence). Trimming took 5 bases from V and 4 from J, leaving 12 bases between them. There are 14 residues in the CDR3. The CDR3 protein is CASSLQGSNQPQHF. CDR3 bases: TGTGCCAGCAGTCTCCAGGGTTCGAATCAGCCCCAGCATTTT.

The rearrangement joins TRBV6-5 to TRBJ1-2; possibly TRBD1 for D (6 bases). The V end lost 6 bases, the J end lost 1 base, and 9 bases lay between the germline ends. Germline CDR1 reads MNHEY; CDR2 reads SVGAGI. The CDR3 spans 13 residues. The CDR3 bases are TGTGCCAGCAGGAGGGGGGATAACTATGGCTACACCTTC. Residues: CASRRGDNYGYTF.

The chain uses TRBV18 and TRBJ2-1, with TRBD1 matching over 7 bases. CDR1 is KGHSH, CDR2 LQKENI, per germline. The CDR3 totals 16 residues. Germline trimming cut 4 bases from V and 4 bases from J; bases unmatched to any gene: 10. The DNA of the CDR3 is TGTGCCAGCTCACTCATACAGGGGACACAATACAATGAGCAGTTCTTC. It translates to CASSLIQGTQYNEQFF.

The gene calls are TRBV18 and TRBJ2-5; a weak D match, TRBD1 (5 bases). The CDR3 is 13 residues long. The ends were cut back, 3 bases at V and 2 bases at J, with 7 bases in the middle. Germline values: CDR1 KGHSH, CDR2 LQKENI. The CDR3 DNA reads TGTGCCAGCTCACCTGACAGTCAAGAGACCCAGTACTTC. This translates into CASSPDSQETQYF.

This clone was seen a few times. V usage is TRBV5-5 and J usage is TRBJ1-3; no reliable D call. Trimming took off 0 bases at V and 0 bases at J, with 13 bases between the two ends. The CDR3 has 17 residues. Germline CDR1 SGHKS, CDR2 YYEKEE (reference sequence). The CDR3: CASSLVEPLTSGNTIYF. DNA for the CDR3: TGTGCCAGCAGCTTGGTGGAACCGTTGACCTCTGGAAACACCATATATTTT.

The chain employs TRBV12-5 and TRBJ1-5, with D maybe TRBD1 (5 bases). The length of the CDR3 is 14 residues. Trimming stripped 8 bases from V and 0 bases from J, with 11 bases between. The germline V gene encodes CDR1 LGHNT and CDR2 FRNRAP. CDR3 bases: TGTGCTAGTAGTACTCAGGGTAGCAATCAGCCCCAGCATTTT. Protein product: CASSTQGSNQPQHF.

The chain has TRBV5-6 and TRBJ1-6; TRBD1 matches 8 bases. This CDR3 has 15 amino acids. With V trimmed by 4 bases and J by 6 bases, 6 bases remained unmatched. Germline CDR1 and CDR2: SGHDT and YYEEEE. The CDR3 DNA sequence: TGTGCCAGCAGCATAGGGACAGGCCGTAATTCACCCCTCCACTTT. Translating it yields CASSIGTGRNSPLHF.

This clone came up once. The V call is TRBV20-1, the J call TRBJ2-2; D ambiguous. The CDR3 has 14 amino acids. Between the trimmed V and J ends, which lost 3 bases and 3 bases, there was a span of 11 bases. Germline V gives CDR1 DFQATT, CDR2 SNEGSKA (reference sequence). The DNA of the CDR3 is TGCAGTGCTAGTAGCCCACAAGACACCGGGGAGCTGTTTTTT. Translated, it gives CSASSPQDTGELFF.

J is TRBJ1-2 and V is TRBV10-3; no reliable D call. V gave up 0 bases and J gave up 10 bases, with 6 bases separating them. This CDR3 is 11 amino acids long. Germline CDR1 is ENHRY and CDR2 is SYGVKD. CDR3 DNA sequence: TGTGCCATCAGTGAGTCCGATGTCTACACCTTC. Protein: CAISESDVYTF.

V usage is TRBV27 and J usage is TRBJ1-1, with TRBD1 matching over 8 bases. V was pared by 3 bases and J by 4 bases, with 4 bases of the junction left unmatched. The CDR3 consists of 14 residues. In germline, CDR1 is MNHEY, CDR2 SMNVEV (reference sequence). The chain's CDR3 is CASSLRQGATEAFF. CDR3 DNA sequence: TGTGCCAGCAGTTTGCGGCAGGGGGCCACTGAAGCTTTCTTT.

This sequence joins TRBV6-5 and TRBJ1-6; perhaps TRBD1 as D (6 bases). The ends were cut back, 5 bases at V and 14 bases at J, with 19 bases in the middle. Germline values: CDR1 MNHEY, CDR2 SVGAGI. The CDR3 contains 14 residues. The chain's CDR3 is CASSPQPTGKTLHF. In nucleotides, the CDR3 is TGTGCCAGCAGTCCTCAACCAACAGGGAAGACCCTCCACTTT.